The sequence of this T cell receptor beta chain was determined in a study of regulatory T cells in long-lasting Graves disease. Study as a whole: It was over 5 years of antithyroid drugs, with positive TSH receptor antibodies, that meant persistent Graves' disease.

Study-wide results and caveats: Persistent disease was associated with favored TRBV28 usage and with favored use of TRBJ1-2 and TRBJ2-5. Patients with persistent disease shared around 2,700 public clonotypes, outpacing the approximately 920 shared by new patients.

Concerning this clonotype itself: Its antigen is as yet unknown.

Germline V gene data show CDR1 as SQVTM and CDR2 as ANQGSEA. The germline V and J ends were trimmed by 5 bases and 3 bases, with 10 bases remaining between them. This CDR3 is 12 amino acids long. Time point described: persistent/refractory GD, antithyroid drugs over 5 years with positive TRAb. PBMCs were the source of the RNA used for TCR sequencing. Library construction for TCR beta used iRepertoire HTBI primers and Arm-PCR of CDR3 regions. TCRdb independently ran MiXCR on the multiplex PCR reads; one entry per CDR3 protein. Of more than 650,000 distinct CDR3 sequences in the sample, about 32% were seen once.

The chain combines TRBV29-1 with TRBJ2-5; D is possibly TRBD2 (5 bases). Specimen: peripheral blood mononuclear cells (PBMCs), collected when the disease was refractory, from a patient treated with antithyroid drugs. The TCR sequence derives from a female donor with Graves disease. The CDR3 reads CSVLEGEETQYF. The CDR3 DNA is TGCAGCGTTCTCGAGGGCGAAGAGACCCAGTACTTC.